This TCR beta chain stems from a study of post-analysis software for immune sequencing data. In germline, CDR1 is ENHRY, CDR2 SYGVKD. Trimming removed 3 bases at V and 1 base at J, with 12 bases between. The CDR3 is 15 residues long. Unique molecular identifiers were carried by the TCR beta cDNA libraries. MiXCR was run by TCRdb on the PCR reads, yielding one entry per CDR3 protein. The profile shows approximately 630,000 distinct CDR3 sequences, about 60% of them singletons. This clonotype was counted between two and nine times. Its cognate antigen is unknown. Overall study findings and caveats: Four or five TRBV segments, including TRBV5-6, TRBV5-1 and TRBV20-1, were more frequent in patients than controls.

Sequencing input: blood. The TCR comes from a girl aged 2-10 years with multiple sclerosis. The chain recombines TRBV10-3 with TRBJ1-1; D is unresolved. This CDR3 reads CAISDARQGNTEAFF. CDR3 sequence (DNA): TGTGCCATCAGTGACGCGCGACAAGGGAACACTGAAGCTTTCTTT.